Given below is one T cell receptor beta chain in context. The target antigen is unknown. These data originate in a study of cytomegalovirus exposure and HLA in healthy donors. General observations from the study: Highly shared variants forming one cluster were likely a sequencing artifact.

CDR1 and CDR2 (germline): SGHRS, YFSETQ. V shed 4 bases and J 1 base; nucleotides not matched to a gene: 4. This CDR3 region has 14 residues. In the PCR, 60 Vbeta and 13 Jbeta primers were used. Profiling relied on immunoSEQ multiplex PCR, and the TCRdb table lists in-frame clones only, not all of them. Of about 170,000 clones listed, 71% are singletons. The origin of this receptor is a girl aged 10 to 17 in good health and CMV-seronegative. J is TRBJ1-1 and V is TRBV5-1, with 7 bases lining up with TRBD1. The sample taken for sequencing was PBMCs. The DNA of the CDR3 is TGCGCCAGCAGCCTGACAGGGTGGAACACTGAAGCTTTCTTT. This sequence encodes CASSLTGWNTEAFF.